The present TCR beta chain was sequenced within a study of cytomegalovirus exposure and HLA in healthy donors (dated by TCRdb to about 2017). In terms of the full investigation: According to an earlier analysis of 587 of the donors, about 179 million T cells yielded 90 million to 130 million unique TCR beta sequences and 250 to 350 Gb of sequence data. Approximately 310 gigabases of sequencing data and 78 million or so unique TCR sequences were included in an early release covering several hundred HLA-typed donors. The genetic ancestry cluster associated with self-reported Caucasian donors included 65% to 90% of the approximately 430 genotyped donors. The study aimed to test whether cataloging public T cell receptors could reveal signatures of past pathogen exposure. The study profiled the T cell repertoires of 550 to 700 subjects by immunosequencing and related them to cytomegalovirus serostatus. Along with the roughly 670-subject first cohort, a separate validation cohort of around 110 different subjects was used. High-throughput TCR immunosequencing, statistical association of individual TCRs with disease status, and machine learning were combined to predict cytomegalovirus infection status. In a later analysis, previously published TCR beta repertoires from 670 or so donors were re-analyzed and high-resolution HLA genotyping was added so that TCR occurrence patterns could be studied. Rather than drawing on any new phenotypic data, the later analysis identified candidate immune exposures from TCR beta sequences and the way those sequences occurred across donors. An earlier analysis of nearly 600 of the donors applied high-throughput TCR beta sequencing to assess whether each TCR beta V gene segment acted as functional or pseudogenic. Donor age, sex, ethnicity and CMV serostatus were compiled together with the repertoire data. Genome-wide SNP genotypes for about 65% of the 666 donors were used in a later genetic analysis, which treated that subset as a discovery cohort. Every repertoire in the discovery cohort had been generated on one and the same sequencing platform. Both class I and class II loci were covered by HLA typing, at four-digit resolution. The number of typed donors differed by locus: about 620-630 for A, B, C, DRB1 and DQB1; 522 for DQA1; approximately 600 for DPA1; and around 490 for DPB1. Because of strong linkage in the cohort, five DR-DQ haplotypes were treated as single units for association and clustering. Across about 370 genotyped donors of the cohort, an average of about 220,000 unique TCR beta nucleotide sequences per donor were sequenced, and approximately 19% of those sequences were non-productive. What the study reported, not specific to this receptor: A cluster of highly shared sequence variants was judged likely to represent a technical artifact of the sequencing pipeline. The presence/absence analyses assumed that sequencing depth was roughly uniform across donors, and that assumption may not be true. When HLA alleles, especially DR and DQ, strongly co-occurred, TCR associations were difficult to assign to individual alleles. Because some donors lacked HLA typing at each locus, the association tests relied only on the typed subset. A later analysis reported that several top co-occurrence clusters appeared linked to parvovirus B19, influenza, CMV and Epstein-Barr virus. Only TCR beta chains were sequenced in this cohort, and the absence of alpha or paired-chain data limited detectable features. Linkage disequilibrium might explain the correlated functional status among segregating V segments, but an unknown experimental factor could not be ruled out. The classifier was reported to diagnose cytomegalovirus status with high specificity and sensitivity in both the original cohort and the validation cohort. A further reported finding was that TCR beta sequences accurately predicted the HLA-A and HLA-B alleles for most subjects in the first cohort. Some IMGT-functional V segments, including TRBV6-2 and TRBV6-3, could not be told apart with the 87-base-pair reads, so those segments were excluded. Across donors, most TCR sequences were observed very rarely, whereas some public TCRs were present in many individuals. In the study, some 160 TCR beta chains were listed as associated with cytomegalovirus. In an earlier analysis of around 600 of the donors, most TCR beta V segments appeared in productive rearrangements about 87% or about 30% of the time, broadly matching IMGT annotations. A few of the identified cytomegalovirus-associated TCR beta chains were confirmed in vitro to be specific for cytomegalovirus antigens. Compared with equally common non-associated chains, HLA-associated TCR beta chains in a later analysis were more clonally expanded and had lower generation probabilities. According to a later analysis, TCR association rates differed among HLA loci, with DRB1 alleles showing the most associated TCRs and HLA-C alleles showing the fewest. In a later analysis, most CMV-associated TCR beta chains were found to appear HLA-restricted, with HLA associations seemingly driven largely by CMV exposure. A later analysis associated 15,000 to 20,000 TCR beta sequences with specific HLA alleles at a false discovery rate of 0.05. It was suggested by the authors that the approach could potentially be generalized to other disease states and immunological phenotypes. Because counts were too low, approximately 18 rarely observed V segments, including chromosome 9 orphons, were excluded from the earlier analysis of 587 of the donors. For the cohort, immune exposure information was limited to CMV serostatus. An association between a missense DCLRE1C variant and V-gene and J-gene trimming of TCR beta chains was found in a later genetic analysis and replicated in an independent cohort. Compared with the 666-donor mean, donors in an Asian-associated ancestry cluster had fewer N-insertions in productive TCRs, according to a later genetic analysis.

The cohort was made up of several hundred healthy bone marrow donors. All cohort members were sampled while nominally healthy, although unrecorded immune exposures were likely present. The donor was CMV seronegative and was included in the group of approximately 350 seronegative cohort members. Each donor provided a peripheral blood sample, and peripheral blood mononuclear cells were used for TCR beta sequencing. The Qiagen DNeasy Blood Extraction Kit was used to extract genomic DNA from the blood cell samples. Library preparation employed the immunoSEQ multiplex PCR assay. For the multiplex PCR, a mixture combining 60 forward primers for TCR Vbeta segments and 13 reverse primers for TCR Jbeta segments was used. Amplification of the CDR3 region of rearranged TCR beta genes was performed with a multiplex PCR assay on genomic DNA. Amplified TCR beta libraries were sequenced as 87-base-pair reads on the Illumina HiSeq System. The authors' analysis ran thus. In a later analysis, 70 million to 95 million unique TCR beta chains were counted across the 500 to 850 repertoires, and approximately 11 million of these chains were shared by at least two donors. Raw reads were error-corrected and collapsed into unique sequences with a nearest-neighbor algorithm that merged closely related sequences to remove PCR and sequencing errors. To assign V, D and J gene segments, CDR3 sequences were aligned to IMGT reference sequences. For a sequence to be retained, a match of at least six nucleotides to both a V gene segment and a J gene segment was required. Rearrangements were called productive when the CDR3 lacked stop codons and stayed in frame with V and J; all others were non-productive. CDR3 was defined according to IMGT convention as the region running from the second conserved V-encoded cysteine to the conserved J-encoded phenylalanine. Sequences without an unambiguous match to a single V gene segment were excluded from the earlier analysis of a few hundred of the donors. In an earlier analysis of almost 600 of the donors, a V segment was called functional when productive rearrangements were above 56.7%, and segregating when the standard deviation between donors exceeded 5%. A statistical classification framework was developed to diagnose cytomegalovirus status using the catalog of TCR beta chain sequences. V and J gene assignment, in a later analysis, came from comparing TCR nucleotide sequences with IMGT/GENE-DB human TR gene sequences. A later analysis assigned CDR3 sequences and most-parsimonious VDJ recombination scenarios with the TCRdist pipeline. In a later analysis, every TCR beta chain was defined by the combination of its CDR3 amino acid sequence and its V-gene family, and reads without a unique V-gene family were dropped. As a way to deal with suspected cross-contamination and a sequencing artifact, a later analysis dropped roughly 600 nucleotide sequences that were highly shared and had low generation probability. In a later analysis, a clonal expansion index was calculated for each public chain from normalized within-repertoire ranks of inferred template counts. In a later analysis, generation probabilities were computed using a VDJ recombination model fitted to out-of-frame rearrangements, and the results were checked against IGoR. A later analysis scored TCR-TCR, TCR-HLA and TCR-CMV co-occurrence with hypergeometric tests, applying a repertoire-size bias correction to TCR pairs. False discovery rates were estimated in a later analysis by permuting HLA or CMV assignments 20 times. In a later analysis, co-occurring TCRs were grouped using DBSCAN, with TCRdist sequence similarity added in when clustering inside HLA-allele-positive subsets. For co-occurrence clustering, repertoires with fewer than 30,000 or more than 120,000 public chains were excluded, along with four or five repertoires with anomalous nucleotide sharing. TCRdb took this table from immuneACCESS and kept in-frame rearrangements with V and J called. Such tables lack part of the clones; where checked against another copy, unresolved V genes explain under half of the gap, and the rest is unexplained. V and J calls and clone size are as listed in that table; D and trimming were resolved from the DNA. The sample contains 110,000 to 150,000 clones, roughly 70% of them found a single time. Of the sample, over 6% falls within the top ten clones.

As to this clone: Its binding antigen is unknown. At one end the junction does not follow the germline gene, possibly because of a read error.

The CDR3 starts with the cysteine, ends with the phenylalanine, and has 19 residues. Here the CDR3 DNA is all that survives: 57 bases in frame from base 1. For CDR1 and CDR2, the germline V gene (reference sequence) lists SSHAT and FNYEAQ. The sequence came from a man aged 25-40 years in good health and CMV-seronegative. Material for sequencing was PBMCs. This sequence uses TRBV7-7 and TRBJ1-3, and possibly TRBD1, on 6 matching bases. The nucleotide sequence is TGTGCTAGCAGCTTAAATCCCCTAGTACAGGGTATGGCTGGAAACACCATATATTTT. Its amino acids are CASSLNPLVQGMAGNTIYF.